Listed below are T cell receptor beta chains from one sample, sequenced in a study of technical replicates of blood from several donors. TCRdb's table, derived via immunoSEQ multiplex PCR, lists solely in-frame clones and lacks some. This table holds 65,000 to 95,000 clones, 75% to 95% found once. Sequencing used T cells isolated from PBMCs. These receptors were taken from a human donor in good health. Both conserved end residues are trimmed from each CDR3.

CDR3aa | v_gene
ASSPYTDTQY | TRBV18
ASSGTGQGAYSYEQY | TRBV28
ASSSRQVLETQY | TRBV4-1
ASSGLGPGQGTVGYT | TRBV9
SVGRTEGYYEQY | TRBV29-1
ASSPRYLTAGREEKLF | TRBV7-6
ASSYQQGQETQY | TRBV6-5
TSSRDRGRGKLF | TRBV1
ASSFWRRRSGAEAF | TRBV5-1
ASSPRQGADGYT | TRBV18
AWSAASFYEQY | TRBV30
ASSSPGQGLYEQY | TRBV6-5
ASSSGQRNQPQH | TRBV28
ASETGPRSGANVLT | TRBV5-1
ASSYSQTSGSEQY | TRBV6-5
AWRTPDRGGKEKLF | TRBV30
ASSTGGWDEAF | TRBV5-1